The 31 T cell receptor beta chains reported below all come from one sample, sequenced in a study of T-cell memory formation after mild COVID-19 (dated by TCRdb to the early 2020s). The library was prepared using 5' RACE. The instrument given in TCRdb is Illumina NovaSeq 6000. TCRdb reprocessing: public reads trimmed at Q25 with fastp, clones called with MiXCR, in-frame beta chains kept. Every distinct CDR3 protein forms one entry, paired with its most common genes and DNA. The sample has about 270,000 distinct CDR3 sequences on record, 15% of them singletons. 2.1% of the sample is taken by the ten largest. Specimen: PBMCs or a T cell subset sorted from them (not recorded which). Receptor source: an adult woman who had mild COVID-19 (a few samples of this study predate the infection). The sample titles of this study are shuffled in the database, so cell type and time point are left out; the donor was told from shared clones.

The V call is TRBV11-2, the J call TRBJ2-1, with TRBD2 matching 7 bases. The CDR3 covers 16 residues. The germline V gene has CDR1 SGHAT and CDR2 FQNNGV. V was pared by 5 bases and J by 5 bases, with 12 bases of the junction left unmatched. The CDR3 DNA reads TGTGCCAGCAGCCCCCGACTAGCAGGTCCCCACAATGAGCAGTTCTTC. Its translation is CASSPRLAGPHNEQFF.

The table lists this clonotype with many counts. V usage is TRBV5-1 and J usage is TRBJ2-3; TRBD2 aligns across 13 bases. This CDR3 is 19 amino acids long. CDR1 is SGHRS and CDR2 is YFSETQ in the germline V gene. J was trimmed by 2 bases and V by 0 bases; bases with no gene match: 9. CDR3 in amino acids: CASSLVQRGLAGDTDTQYF. In DNA form, the CDR3 reads TGCGCCAGCAGCTTGGTTCAACGCGGACTAGCGGGGGACACAGATACGCAGTATTTT.

The table lists this clonotype with a few counts. CDR3 amino acids: CSVGGRGGYTF. The DNA for the CDR3 is TGCAGCGTTGGGGGTCGTGGAGGCTACACCTTC. The chain uses TRBV29-1 and TRBJ1-2; D call uncertain. The CDR3 is 11 amino acids. Germline lookup yields CDR1 SQVTM and CDR2 ANQGSEA. V lost 4 bases and J lost 8, with 11 bases in between. Complete variable domain (other parts from reference TRBV29-1 and TRBJ1-2): SAVISQKPSRDICQRGTSLTIQCQVDSQVTMMFWYRQQPGQSLTLIATANQGSEATYESGFVIDKFPISRPNLTFSTLTVSNMSPEDSSIYLCSVGGRGGYTFGSGTRLTVV.

This clonotype was counted a few times. This chain joins TRBV10-3 and TRBJ1-2; TRBD1 agrees at 8 bases. Germline CDR1 reads ENHRY; CDR2 reads SYGVKD. Germline trimming cut 2 bases from V and 5 bases from J; bases unmatched to any gene: 1. This CDR3 region has 13 residues. CDR3 sequence: CAISEDRGYGYTF. The CDR3, as DNA: TGTGCCATCAGTGAGGACAGGGGTTATGGCTACACCTTC.

Only a few counts were recorded for this clonotype. The rearrangement joins TRBV9 to TRBJ1-2; D gene unclear. CDR3 length: 14 amino acids. The V and J ends lost 0 bases and 8 bases respectively, with 14 bases between them. Germline V gene lookup returns CDR1 SGDLS and CDR2 YYNGEE. CDR3 nucleotides: TGTGCCAGCAGCGTAGCTCCGGAAGCAAGGGGCTACACCTTC. Residues: CASSVAPEARGYTF.

V and J are TRBV29-1 and TRBJ2-1; TRBD2 might be the D (5 bases). The germline V gene encodes CDR1 SQVTM and CDR2 ANQGSEA. Trimming left V 3 bases short and J 4 bases short, with 10 bases between. This CDR3 is built from 13 residues. This chain's CDR3 is CSVDGGFYNEQFF. DNA of the CDR3: TGCAGCGTTGACGGCGGGTTTTACAATGAGCAGTTCTTC.

This clonotype was counted at least ten times. V and J are TRBV29-1 and TRBJ2-1; 7 bases agree with TRBD2. Germline V gene data show CDR1 as SQVTM and CDR2 as ANQGSEA. This CDR3 comprises 10 residues. V lost 6 bases and J lost 15; bases outside the gene matches: 8. CDR3 in amino acids: CSVSEREGFF. The DNA for the CDR3 is TGCAGCGTGTCTGAGCGGGAAGGGTTCTTC.

The table lists this clonotype with a few counts. The CDR3 here is CASSLNPSRGETQYF. The CDR3 DNA is TGTGCCAGCAGCTTGAATCCTTCTCGTGGGGAGACCCAGTACTTC. The V gene is TRBV5-8, the J gene TRBJ2-5, with D hard to call. Germline-derived CDR1 and CDR2 are SGHTS and YDEGEE. V lost 1 base and J 5 bases, leaving 15 bases between the germline ends. CDR3 size: 15 residues.

The chain is built from TRBV2 and TRBJ2-1; TRBD1 might be the D (5 bases). Germline values: CDR1 SNHLY, CDR2 FYNNEI. This CDR3 has 14 residues. V lost 8 bases, J lost 0 bases, and 11 bases lay in between. For the CDR3, the DNA is TGTGCCAGCGCGGACACCAGCTCCTACAATGAGCAGTTCTTC. This codes for CASADTSSYNEQFF.

This clonotype has a handful of counts. V and J are TRBV21-1 and TRBJ2-2; TRBD2, as called in the table, went unchecked against the DNA. TRBV21-1 is flagged as a pseudogene. This CDR3 is 17 amino acids long. The CDR3 reads CASSKRSGAANTGELFF. The CDR3 nucleotides are TGTGCCAGCAGCAAAAGAAGCGGAGCTGCGAACACCGGGGAGCTGTTTTTT.

This clonotype was observed many times. The chain uses TRBV7-9 and TRBJ2-7; D is unclear. This CDR3 spans 12 amino acids. Germline lookup yields CDR1 SEHNR and CDR2 FQNEAQ (reference sequence). With 5 bases removed from V and 4 bases from J, the gap between germline ends came to 9 bases. The DNA for the CDR3 is TGTGCCAGCAGCCTCGGCAGTTACGAGCAGTACTTC. Its protein is CASSLGSYEQYF.

J is TRBJ1-3 and V is TRBV5-1, with a weak D call TRBD1 (6 bases). Germline V gene lookup returns CDR1 SGHRS and CDR2 YFSETQ. The CDR3 covers 15 residues. Trimming shortened V by 4 bases and J by 0 bases, and 11 bases separated the two germline ends. The CDR3 loop is CASSPQDSSGNTIYF. DNA for the CDR3: TGCGCCAGCAGCCCACAGGACAGCTCTGGAAACACCATATATTTT.

This clonotype was recorded a few times. The CDR3 loop reads CASSWGGNTGELFF. CDR3 bases: TGTGCCAGCAGCTGGGGGGGGAACACCGGGGAGCTGTTTTTT. This sequence joins TRBV7-3 and TRBJ2-2; TRBD2 matches at 7 bases. V dropped 4 bases and J dropped 1; count of bases not matched to a gene: 0. CDR3 size: 14 residues. Per the germline V gene, CDR1 is SGHTA and CDR2 is FQGTGA.

This chain joins TRBV2 and TRBJ2-2; 7 nucleotides align to TRBD1. Germline CDR1 and CDR2: SNHLY and FYNNEI. CDR3 length: 16 residues. The V segment lost 7 bases and the J segment 1 base; nucleotides outside the gene matches: 9. CDR3 bases: TGTGCCAGCACCGTACCGGGACAGAAGAACACCGGGGAGCTGTTTTTT. Its translation is CASTVPGQKNTGELFF.

This clonotype was observed at least ten times. The genes are TRBV6-2 or TRBV6-3 and TRBJ2-7; 10 bases fit TRBD2. The germline V gene encodes CDR1 MNHEY and CDR2 SVGEGT. This CDR3 is built from 15 residues. After removal of 6 bases from V and 4 bases from J, the junction contained 9 bases not matched to a gene. The CDR3 coding sequence is TGTGCCAGCAGAGGAACCCTAGCGGGAGCTTACGAGCAGTACTTC. Its translation: CASRGTLAGAYEQYF.

This clonotype showed up just a few times. The V and J genes are TRBV7-2 and TRBJ2-7; 7 bases line up with TRBD2. Germline CDR1 and CDR2: SGHTA and FQGNSA. The CDR3 spans 13 residues. V was pared by 4 bases and J by 6 bases, with 6 bases of the junction left unmatched. The CDR3 bases are TGTGCCAGCAGCTCACGTAGCGGGCTCGAGCAGTACTTC. As protein: CASSSRSGLEQYF.

The chain joins TRBV6-5 to TRBJ2-3; D is ambiguous. The CDR3 extends over 13 amino acids. In germline, CDR1 is MNHEY, CDR2 SVGAGI. Trimming shortened V by 0 bases and J by 4 bases, and 5 bases separated the two germline ends. In DNA, the CDR3 is TGTGCCAGCAGTTACTCGAAGCCAGATACGCAGTATTTT. Amino acid sequence: CASSYSKPDTQYF.

This clonotype was recorded at least ten times. This chain uses TRBV6-6 with TRBJ2-5; D is unresolved. The germline V gene has CDR1 MNHNY and CDR2 SVGAGI (reference sequence). CDR3 length: 12 residues. V was clipped by 0 bases and J by 5 bases, with 4 bases between them. For the CDR3, the DNA is TGTGCCAGCAGTTACTCAGGGGAGACCCAGTACTTC. This encodes CASSYSGETQYF.

J is TRBJ1-5 and V is TRBV6-2 or TRBV6-3; TRBD1 aligns across 10 bases. CDR3 length: 18 residues. Germline-derived CDR1 and CDR2 are MNHEY and SVGEGT. V gave up 2 bases and J gave up 2 bases; unmatched junction bases: 9. The CDR3 protein is CASSYLIAGTGGNQPQHF. The CDR3 DNA reads as TGTGCCAGCAGTTACCTTATAGCAGGGACAGGGGGCAATCAGCCCCAGCATTTT.

The rearrangement links TRBV7-9 to TRBJ1-3, with no clear D. This CDR3 comprises 17 residues. The germline CDR1 and CDR2 sequences are SEHNR and FQNEAQ (reference sequence). The V end was cut by 3 bases, the J end by 0 bases, with 15 bases between. The CDR3 nucleotides read TGTGCCAGCAGCTTCGCCCGATCGAGGGACTCTGGAAACACCATATATTTT. This translates into CASSFARSRDSGNTIYF.

This chain links TRBV5-1 with TRBJ1-1; D call uncertain. CDR3 length: 16 residues. The V end was cut by 0 bases, the J end by 6 bases, with 18 bases between. Germline CDR1 SGHRS, CDR2 YFSETQ. The CDR3 spells CASSLGISALGAEAFF. The DNA of the CDR3 is TGCGCCAGCAGCTTGGGCATCTCCGCGTTGGGCGCTGAAGCTTTCTTT.

This clonotype has ten or more counts. The J gene is TRBJ2-7, the V gene TRBV2; D remains unclear. The CDR3 loop spans 12 amino acids. Germline V gene lookup returns CDR1 SNHLY and CDR2 FYNNEI. V dropped 5 bases and J dropped 2 bases, with 7 bases sitting between them. CDR3 protein: CASSKPPYEQYF. DNA of the CDR3: TGTGCCAGCAGTAAGCCCCCCTACGAGCAGTACTTC.

This clonotype was found a few times. V and J are TRBV5-1 and TRBJ2-5, with TRBD1 identical over 9 bases. The CDR3 is made up of 14 amino acids. J lost 5 bases, V lost 4 bases, and 6 bases had no gene match. The germline V gene encodes CDR1 SGHRS and CDR2 YFSETQ. DNA of the CDR3: TGCGCCAGCAGCGCTGGGACAGGGTATGAGACCCAGTACTTC. It codes for CASSAGTGYETQYF.

This clonotype was seen ten or more times. A junction boundary mismatches the germline segment, possibly from a read error. The gene calls are TRBV7-3 and TRBJ1-1; perhaps TRBD1 as D (6 bases). Germline V gene data show CDR1 as SGHTA and CDR2 as FQGTGA. The CDR3 extends over 13 amino acids. Here the CDR3 DNA reads TGCGCCAGCAGCTCACAGGGAAACACTGAAGCTTTCTTT. Translated, it gives CASSSQGNTEAFF. Combining the CDR3 with reference TRBV7-3 and TRBJ1-1 gives the whole variable domain GAGVSQTPSNKVTEKGKYVELRCDPISGHTALYWYRQSLGQGPEFLIYFQGTGAADDSGLPNDRFFAVRPEGSVSTLKIQRTERGDSAVYLCASSSQGNTEAFFGQGTRLTVV.

This clonotype was seen more than once but under ten times. The CDR3 DNA is TGTGCCAGCAGCCGAGGGGGGACAGGGGGCCGGCCCCAGCATTTT. Translation gives CASSRGGTGGRPQHF. The chain has TRBV3-1 and TRBJ1-5, with 12 bases lining up with TRBD1. V was clipped by 4 bases and J by 9 bases; unmatched bases: 7. This CDR3 has 15 residues. The germline V gene encodes CDR1 LGHDT and CDR2 YNNKEL (reference sequence).

This clonotype was picked up a small number of times. This rearrangement joins TRBV19 to TRBJ2-2; D is perhaps TRBD1 (6 bases). The germline V and J ends were trimmed by 10 bases and 5 bases, with 8 bases remaining between them. The germline V gene has CDR1 LNHDA and CDR2 SQIVND (reference sequence). The CDR3 is 11 amino acids. Here the CDR3 DNA reads TGTGCCACCGACAGGACCGGGGAGCTGTTTTTT. As protein: CATDRTGELFF.

This clonotype appeared a few times. The V gene is TRBV6-6, the J gene TRBJ2-2; D is undetermined. The V end lost 7 bases, the J end lost 0 bases, and 6 bases lay between the germline ends. Per germline, CDR1 MNHNY and CDR2 SVGAGI (reference sequence). The CDR3 sequence is 13 residues long. This chain's CDR3 is CASTWSNTGELFF. CDR3 sequence (DNA): TGTGCCAGCACCTGGTCGAACACCGGGGAGCTGTTTTTT.

This sequence joins TRBV29-1 and TRBJ1-1, with D tentatively TRBD1 (6 bases). V lost 7 bases and J lost 4, with 25 bases in between. The germline V gene encodes CDR1 SQVTM and CDR2 ANQGSEA. This CDR3 has 16 amino acids. DNA of the CDR3: TGCAGCGCCCAGGGGTGGGGGCGCGAGTTTCGCACTGAAGCTTTCTTT. Amino acid sequence: CSAQGWGREFRTEAFF. Full variable domain (remainder filled in from reference TRBV29-1 and TRBJ1-1): SAVISQKPSRDICQRGTSLTIQCQVDSQVTMMFWYRQQPGQSLTLIATANQGSEATYESGFVIDKFPISRPNLTFSTLTVSNMSPEDSSIYLCSAQGWGREFRTEAFFGQGTRLTVV.

This clonotype appeared a few times. The chain joins TRBV6-5 to TRBJ2-7; 9 bases fit TRBD1. The V and J ends lost 7 bases and 2 bases, in that order; junction bases with no gene match: 9. This CDR3 spans 15 amino acids. Per germline, CDR1 MNHEY and CDR2 SVGAGI. CDR3 region: CASTTLQGAAYEQYF. In DNA, the CDR3 is TGTGCCAGCACCACATTACAGGGGGCGGCCTACGAGCAGTACTTC.

V is TRBV10-3 and J is TRBJ1-2, with D perhaps TRBD1 (5 bases). The V end lost 4 bases, the J end lost 5 bases, and 20 bases lay between the germline ends. Germline values: CDR1 ENHRY, CDR2 SYGVKD. The CDR3 has 16 amino acids. The CDR3 here is CAISGTSGPPSYGYTF. CDR3 nucleotide sequence: TGTGCCATCAGTGGGACTTCAGGGCCCCCCTCTTATGGCTACACCTTC.

This clonotype was counted at least ten times. The rearrangement links TRBV5-1 to TRBJ1-6, with TRBD1 identical over 9 bases. The CDR3 has 14 residues. Germline V gives CDR1 SGHRS, CDR2 YFSETQ. J gave up 7 bases and V 4 bases, and 3 bases lay outside the gene matches. The CDR3 DNA reads as TGCGCCAGCAGCAACGGGACAGGGAATTCACCCCTCCACTTT. Translation: CASSNGTGNSPLHF. Filled out from reference TRBV5-1 and TRBJ1-6, the complete variable domain reads KAGVTQTPRYLIKTRGQQVTLSCSPISGHRSVSWYQQTPGQGLQFLFEYFSETQRNKGNFPGRFSGRQFSNSRSEMNVSTLELGDSALYLCASSNGTGNSPLHFGNGTRLTVT.